Described below is a single TCR beta chain sequence and its context. What it binds is not known. The sample belongs to a study of T cell responses to AZD1222 COVID-19 vaccine. Study-level information: Researchers grouped second doses given at about 4 or about 12 weeks into one pool.

CDR3 length: 15 amino acids. Germline CDR1 and CDR2: LNHDA and SQIVND (reference sequence). Between the trimmed V and J ends, which lost 3 bases and 6 bases, there was a span of 17 bases. Study-level findings and limits: Repertoire samples came only from after the peak T cell response. Donors skewed white British and female; clonal diversity was possibly underestimated.

Libraries were prepared by immunoSEQ multiplex PCR; TCRdb keeps only in-frame clonotypes and omits some of them. The table records roughly 60,000 clones, around nine tenths of them present only once. This clonotype was sampled from an adult in good health. The V gene is TRBV19, the J gene TRBJ1-2; possible D gene TRBD1, 6 bases. Sequencing was performed on peripheral blood, taken on day 0 of AZD1222 vaccination. The CDR3 DNA reads TGTGCCAGTAGTATCCGGGGGGGCGAGCGCGATGGCTACACCTTC. Its protein is CASSIRGGERDGYTF.